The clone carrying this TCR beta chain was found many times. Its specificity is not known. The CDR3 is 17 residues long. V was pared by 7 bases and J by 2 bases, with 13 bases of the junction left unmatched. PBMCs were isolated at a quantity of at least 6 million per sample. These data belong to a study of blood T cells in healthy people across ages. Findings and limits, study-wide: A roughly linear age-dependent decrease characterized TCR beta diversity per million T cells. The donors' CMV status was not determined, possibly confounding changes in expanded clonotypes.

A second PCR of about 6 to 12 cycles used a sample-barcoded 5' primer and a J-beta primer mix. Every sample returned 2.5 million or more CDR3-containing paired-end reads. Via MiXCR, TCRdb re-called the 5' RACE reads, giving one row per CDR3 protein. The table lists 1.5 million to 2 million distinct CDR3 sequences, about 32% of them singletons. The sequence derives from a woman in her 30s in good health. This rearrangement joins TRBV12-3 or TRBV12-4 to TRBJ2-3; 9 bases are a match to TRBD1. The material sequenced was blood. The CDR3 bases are TGTGCCAGCACCATTTTTATAGGGACAGGGCTCACAGATACGCAGTATTTT. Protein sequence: CASTIFIGTGLTDTQYF.